This record looks at one TCR beta chain sequence and its context. Germline CDR1 SGHRS, CDR2 YFSETQ. The CDR3 sequence is 16 residues long. The V gene end was trimmed by 0 bases and the J gene end by 0 bases; junction bases not matched to a gene: 2. This specimen comes from a study of blood T cell repertoires in COVID-19. Study overall: Researchers got acute and convalescent COVID-19 samples from the United States, Italy and Spain. PBMCs, B-cell-depleted T cells, or T cells were the source of the cDNA or gDNA that made up the material.

In the source study's methods: Reference gene primer amplification gave estimated nucleated cell counts. This table comes from immunoSEQ multiplex PCR, and its TCRdb copy is limited to in-frame clones, with some not included. V and J calls plus clone size are reproduced from that table; the DNA served to infer D and trimming. Among roughly 140,000 clones, more than 75% were seen once, and the ten largest hold roughly 4%. The genes are TRBV5-1 and TRBJ1-3, with 8 bases that match TRBD1. The specimen sequenced was peripheral blood. This sequence was found in a woman between 40 and 50 years old with acute or convalescent COVID-19. The CDR3: CASSLGGQVSGNTIYF. The CDR3, as DNA: TGCGCCAGCAGCTTGGGGGGACAGGTCTCTGGAAACACCATATATTTT.